Below are 19 T cell receptor beta chains sequenced from a single sample in a study of shared clonotypes between healthy human individuals. Using immunoSEQ multiplex PCR, the repertoire was profiled, and TCRdb retains in-frame clones only, with some absent. The data contain around 1,100,000 clones, 70% to 80% of them singletons. The sample comprised memory CD4+ T cells from PBMCs. The subset: CD45RA-negative fraction. The receptor set was obtained from a man aged 18 to 35 in good health. Some clones in this sample may be carry-over from other donors' samples.

This clone was seen only a few times. The same CDR3 is also encoded by other DNA sequences in this sample. The chain is built from TRBV11-3 and TRBJ2-2; TRBD1 matches 7 bases. The CDR3 covers 15 residues. The ends lost 4 bases at V and 0 bases at J; junction bases unmatched: 2. Germline values: CDR1 SGHNT, CDR2 YENEEA. This CDR3 reads CASSSGTANTGELFF. Here the CDR3 DNA reads TGTGCCAGCAGCTCCGGGACAGCGAACACCGGGGAGCTGTTTTTT.

The J gene is TRBJ2-5, the V gene TRBV5-1; the match to TRBD1 covers 9 bases. The CDR3 is made up of 15 amino acids. The germline gives CDR1 SGHRS, CDR2 YFSETQ. V gave up 3 bases and J gave up 7 bases; unmatched junction bases: 10. The CDR3 bases are TGCGCCAGCAGCTCGGGGACAGGGTCGGTGGGGACCCAGTACTTC. This sequence encodes CASSSGTGSVGTQYF. The entire variable domain, with the rest obtained from reference TRBV5-1 and TRBJ2-5, is as follows: KAGVTQTPRYLIKTRGQQVTLSCSPISGHRSVSWYQQTPGQGLQFLFEYFSETQRNKGNFPGRFSGRQFSNSRSEMNVSTLELGDSALYLCASSSGTGSVGTQYFGPGTRLLVL.

The chain joins TRBV7-2 to TRBJ1-5, with D unclear. The CDR3 sequence is 15 residues long. Germline CDR1 and CDR2: SGHTA and FQGNSA. The V gene lost 5 bases and the J gene lost 2 bases, with 13 bases spanning the gap. The CDR3 DNA is TGTGCCAGCAGCAAAATGTCCGGAGGCAATCAGCCCCAGCATTTT. Translation: CASSKMSGGNQPQHF.

This chain connects TRBV7-3 to TRBJ2-7; D might be TRBD2 (5 bases). Trimming removed 5 bases from V and 2 bases from J, with 16 bases in between. From germline, CDR1 is SGHTA and CDR2 FQGTGA. This CDR3 comprises 15 residues. For the CDR3, the DNA is TGTGCCAGCAGCGGAGGAGCAGGACGAGCCTACGAGCAGTACTTC. It specifies CASSGGAGRAYEQYF.

This sequence joins TRBV29-1 and TRBJ2-3; 13 nucleotides line up with TRBD2. Losses at the gene ends were 4 bases for V and 0 bases for J; bases not matched to a gene: 13. Germline-derived CDR1 and CDR2 are SQVTM and ANQGSEA. The CDR3 spans 19 residues. The CDR3 here is CSVVGTSGIRAPSTDTQYF. The CDR3 region has the DNA TGCAGCGTTGTCGGGACTAGCGGGATAAGGGCCCCTAGCACAGATACGCAGTATTTT.

The V call is TRBV2, the J call TRBJ2-2, with unresolved D. Trimming removed 4 bases at V and 3 bases at J, with 15 bases between. Germline V lookup: CDR1 SNHLY, CDR2 FYNNEI. The CDR3 sequence is 16 residues long. The CDR3 region is CASSVTRKIDTGELFF. CDR3 DNA sequence: TGTGCCAGCAGTGTAACCAGGAAAATTGACACCGGGGAGCTGTTTTTT.

This clone appeared once. The rearrangement uses TRBV18 and TRBJ2-2, with a weak D call TRBD1 (5 bases). Germline V lookup: CDR1 KGHSH, CDR2 LQKENI. This CDR3 region has 15 residues. The V gene lost 5 bases and the J gene lost 5 bases, with 15 bases spanning the gap. The CDR3 DNA reads as TGTGCCAGCTCATCCCCAGGGTTGAGGACCGGGGAGCTGTTTTTT. Protein product: CASSSPGLRTGELFF.

This chain links TRBV7-9 with TRBJ2-1; no firm D call. Between the trimmed V and J ends, which lost 3 bases and 1 base, there was a span of 7 bases. Germline loops: CDR1 SEHNR, CDR2 FQNEAQ (reference sequence). The CDR3 sequence is 14 residues long. The CDR3 DNA follows: TGTGCCAGCAGCTTCTTAGGGTCCTACAATGAGCAGTTCTTC. Translated, it gives CASSFLGSYNEQFF.

The V gene is TRBV30, the J gene TRBJ2-1; D may be TRBD2 (5 bases). Germline assignment: CDR1 GTSNPN and CDR2 SVGIG (reference sequence). This CDR3 region has 15 residues. Trimming took 4 bases from V and 8 from J, leaving 21 bases between them. CDR3 DNA sequence: TGTGCCTGGACCCAACCGAGCCTAGCAGGCGATGAGCAGTTCTTC. Its translation: CAWTQPSLAGDEQFF.

The chain recombines TRBV7-9 with TRBJ1-1; a weak D match, TRBD1 (5 bases). Germline CDR1 SEHNR, CDR2 FQNEAQ (reference sequence). This CDR3 has 14 residues. Trimming cost V 11 bases and J 1 base, with 17 bases left between them. CDR3 in amino acids: CAVRGGLGNTEAFF. Written as DNA, the CDR3 is TGTGCCGTCCGGGGGGGTCTCGGGAACACTGAAGCTTTCTTT.

In its sample, this clone was seen a few times. The genes are TRBV15 and TRBJ2-7; the D is unclear. CDR1 LNHNV and CDR2 YYDKDF come from the germline V gene (reference sequence). There are 14 residues in the CDR3. Trimming stripped 1 base from V and 4 bases from J, with 11 bases between. CDR3 amino acids: CATSRGTGLYEQYF. The CDR3 DNA sequence: TGTGCCACCAGCAGAGGGACGGGTTTATACGAGCAGTACTTC. Full variable domain (missing parts from reference TRBV15 and TRBJ2-7): DAMVIQNPRYQVTQFGKPVTLSCSQTLNHNVMYWYQQKSSQAPKLLFHYYDKDFNNEADTPDNFQSRRPNTSFCFLDIRSPGLGDTAMYLCATSRGTGLYEQYFGPGTRLTVT.

The chain recombines TRBV18 with TRBJ2-7; D remains ambiguous. CDR1 is KGHSH, CDR2 LQKENI, per germline. The CDR3 totals 14 residues. V lost 2 bases to trimming and J lost 3 bases, with 11 bases between them. CDR3 nucleotide sequence: TGTGCCAGCTCACCAGTCACGCCAATCTACGAGCAGTACTTC. Translated: CASSPVTPIYEQYF.

The chain's CDR3 is CALQRARSYEQYF. Written as DNA, the CDR3 is TGTGCCCTCCAAAGGGCCAGGTCCTACGAGCAGTACTTC. This rearrangement joins TRBV30 to TRBJ2-7; unclear D gene. The germline V and J ends were trimmed by 8 bases and 1 base, with 15 bases remaining between them. CDR1 is GTSNPN, CDR2 SVGIG, per germline (reference sequence). The CDR3 has 13 amino acids.

The chain is built from TRBV30 and TRBJ2-5; 16 positions agree with TRBD2. V was clipped by 0 bases and J by 7 bases; unmatched bases: 5. Germline V gene sequence: CDR1 GTSNPN, CDR2 SVGIG (reference sequence). This CDR3 has 16 residues. The CDR3 sequence is CAWSVGLAGGGVTQYF. CDR3 DNA sequence: TGTGCCTGGAGTGTGGGACTAGCGGGAGGGGGGGTGACCCAGTACTTC.

The chain recombines TRBV5-1 with TRBJ1-1, with 7 bases matching TRBD1. Germline trimming cut 3 bases from V and 5 bases from J; bases unmatched to any gene: 10. The CDR3 has 15 amino acids. CDR1 and CDR2 (germline): SGHRS, YFSETQ. The CDR3 region has the DNA TGCGCCAGCAGCTCAGGGGAGGGGGCGAGGACTGAAGCTTTCTTT. This sequence encodes CASSSGEGARTEAFF. Complete variable domain (other parts from reference TRBV5-1 and TRBJ1-1): KAGVTQTPRYLIKTRGQQVTLSCSPISGHRSVSWYQQTPGQGLQFLFEYFSETQRNKGNFPGRFSGRQFSNSRSEMNVSTLELGDSALYLCASSSGEGARTEAFFGQGTRLTVV.

The gene calls are TRBV5-1 and TRBJ1-2; maybe TRBD1 (6 bases). The CDR3 is 15 residues long. The V gene lost 1 base and the J gene lost 5 bases, with 15 bases spanning the gap. Looked up from germline, CDR1 is SGHRS and CDR2 is YFSETQ. This CDR3 is CASSLPQGEGYGYTF. In DNA, the CDR3 is TGCGCCAGCAGCTTGCCACAGGGAGAGGGATATGGCTACACCTTC.

This chain links TRBV10-3 with TRBJ2-2, with a possible D match to TRBD2 (5 bases). In germline, CDR1 is ENHRY, CDR2 SYGVKD. The CDR3 spans 17 residues. Between the trimmed V and J ends, which lost 4 bases and 0 bases, there was a span of 15 bases. The DNA for the CDR3 is TGTGCCATCAGTGGACTGAAGGGCGGGTCGAACACCGGGGAGCTGTTTTTT. It specifies CAISGLKGGSNTGELFF.

The count of this clone is one. The chain has TRBV9 and TRBJ2-1, with 9 bases lining up with TRBD1. Germline CDR1 and CDR2: SGDLS and YYNGEE. After removal of 0 bases from V and 9 bases from J, the junction contained 13 bases not matched to a gene. CDR3 length: 17 residues. CDR3 amino acids: CASSVADPGTGLREQFF. The CDR3 nucleotides read TGTGCCAGCAGCGTAGCTGACCCCGGGACAGGGTTGCGTGAGCAGTTCTTC.

The V gene is TRBV19, the J gene TRBJ2-7, with D hard to call. This CDR3 is built from 15 residues. Trimming removed 5 bases at V and 3 bases at J, with 17 bases between. Germline CDR1 and CDR2: LNHDA and SQIVND (reference sequence). The chain's CDR3 is CASSWSGEASYEQYF. The DNA of the CDR3 is TGTGCCAGTAGTTGGTCAGGAGAAGCGAGCTACGAGCAGTACTTC.